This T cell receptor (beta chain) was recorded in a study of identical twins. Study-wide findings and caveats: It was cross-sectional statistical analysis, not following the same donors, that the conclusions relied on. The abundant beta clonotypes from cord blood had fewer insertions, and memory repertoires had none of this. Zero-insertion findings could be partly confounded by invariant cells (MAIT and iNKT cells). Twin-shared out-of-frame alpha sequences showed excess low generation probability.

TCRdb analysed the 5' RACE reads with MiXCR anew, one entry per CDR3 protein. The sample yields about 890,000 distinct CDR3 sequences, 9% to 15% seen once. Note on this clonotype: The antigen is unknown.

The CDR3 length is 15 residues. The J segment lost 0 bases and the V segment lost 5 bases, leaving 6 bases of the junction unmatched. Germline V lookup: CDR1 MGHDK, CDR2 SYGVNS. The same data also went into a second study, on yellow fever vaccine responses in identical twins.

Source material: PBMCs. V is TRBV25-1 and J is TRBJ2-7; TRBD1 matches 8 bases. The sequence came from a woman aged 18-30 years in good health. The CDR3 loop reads CASSSGQDFSYEQYF. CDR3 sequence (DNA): TGTGCCAGCAGTTCGGGACAGGATTTCTCCTACGAGCAGTACTTC.